Below, one TCR beta chain is given with its context. Profiling relied on immunoSEQ multiplex PCR, and the TCRdb table lists in-frame clones only, not all of them. The repertoire has 170,000 or so clones, 65% to 90% of them found once; the top ten carry 8% to 10%. Germline V gene lookup returns CDR1 MNHEY and CDR2 SVGAGI. The CDR3 length is 15 residues. V was clipped by 6 bases and J by 0 bases, with 15 bases between them. The data stem from a study of blood T cell repertoires in COVID-19. Across the whole study: The United States, Italy and Spain were the sources of the acute and convalescent COVID-19 samples.

Source material: peripheral blood. The receptor was derived from a man aged 50-60 years with active or convalescent COVID-19. V gene TRBV6-5 combines with J gene TRBJ2-7; maybe TRBD2 (5 bases). CDR3 protein: CASRYKDGSSYEQYF. The CDR3 nucleotides read TGTGCCAGCAGATACAAGGATGGGAGCTCCTACGAGCAGTACTTC.